This TCR beta chain was sequenced for a study of cytomegalovirus exposure and HLA in healthy donors. Study in general: Within the Caucasian-associated ancestry cluster were 81% of the roughly 400 genotyped donors.

This PCR relied on a set of 60 Vbeta primers and 13 Jbeta primers. Profiling relied on immunoSEQ multiplex PCR, and the TCRdb table lists in-frame clones only, not all of them. The repertoire has around 170,000 clones, 65% to 90% of them found once; the top ten carry more than 6%. Sequencing was done on a sample of PBMCs. The sequence was collected from a man in his forties or fifties in good health and CMV-seropositive.

The CDR3 loop is CASSEDIAGRETQYF. Here the CDR3 DNA reads TGTGCCAGCAGTGAAGATATAGCGGGGAGGGAGACCCAGTACTTC. The chain couples TRBV2 to TRBJ2-5, with 8 bases fitting TRBD2. The CDR3 consists of 15 residues. Per the germline V gene, CDR1 is SNHLY and CDR2 is FYNNEI. With 1 base clipped from V and 5 bases from J, the junction kept 6 bases outside the gene matches.